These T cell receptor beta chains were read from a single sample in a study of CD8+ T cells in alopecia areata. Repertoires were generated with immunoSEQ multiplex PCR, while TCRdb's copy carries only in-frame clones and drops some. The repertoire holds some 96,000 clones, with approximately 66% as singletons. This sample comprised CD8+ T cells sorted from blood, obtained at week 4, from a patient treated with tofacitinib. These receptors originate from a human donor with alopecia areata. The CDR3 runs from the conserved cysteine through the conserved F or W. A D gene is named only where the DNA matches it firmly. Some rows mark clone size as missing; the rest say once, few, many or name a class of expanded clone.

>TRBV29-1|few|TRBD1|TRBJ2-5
CSVIGQGHIETQYF
TGCAGCGTTATCGGACAGGGGCATATAGAGACCCAGTACTTC
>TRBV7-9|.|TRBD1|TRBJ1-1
CASSSEVGQANTEAFF
TGTGCCAGCAGCTCAGAGGTCGGACAGGCGAACACTGAAGCTTTCTTT
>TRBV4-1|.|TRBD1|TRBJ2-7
CASSQDPTGATYEQYF
TGCGCCAGCAGCCAAGATCCGACAGGGGCTACCTACGAGCAGTACTTC
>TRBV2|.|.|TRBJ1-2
CASSVGVTGTYGYTF
TGTGCCAGCAGTGTCGGGGTTACAGGGACCTATGGCTACACCTTC
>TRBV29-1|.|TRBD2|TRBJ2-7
CSVDGIGGESHEQYF
TGCAGCGTCGACGGAATTGGGGGGGAGAGCCACGAGCAGTACTTC
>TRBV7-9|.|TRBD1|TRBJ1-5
CASSWGTGQNQPQHF
TGTGCCAGCAGCTGGGGGACAGGGCAAAATCAGCCCCAGCATTTT
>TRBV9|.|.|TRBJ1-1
CASSGGAWTVMDTEAFF
TGTGCCAGCAGCGGGGGGGCCTGGACAGTAATGGACACTGAAGCTTTCTTT
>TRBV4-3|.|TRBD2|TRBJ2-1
CASSQEPSGRASSYNEQFF
TGCGCCAGCAGCCAAGAACCCAGCGGGAGGGCGAGCTCCTACAATGAGCAGTTCTTC
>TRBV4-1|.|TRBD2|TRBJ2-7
CASSQASGSNYEQYF
TGCGCCAGCAGCCAAGCTAGCGGGAGTAACTACGAGCAGTACTTC
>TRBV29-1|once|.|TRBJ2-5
CSARGQTQYF
TGCAGCGCGAGGGGACAGACCCAGTACTTC
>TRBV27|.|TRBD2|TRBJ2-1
CASSPRLAPSSYNEQFF
TGTGCCAGCAGTCCGCGACTAGCGCCGAGCTCCTACAATGAGCAGTTCTTC
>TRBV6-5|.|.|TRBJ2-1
CASSYSPTGAYNEQFF
TGTGCCAGCAGTTACTCGCCGACCGGCGCCTACAATGAGCAGTTCTTC
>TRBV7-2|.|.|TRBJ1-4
CASSLTSMGGEKLFF
TGTGCCAGCAGCTTAACTTCGATGGGGGGTGAAAAACTGTTTTTT
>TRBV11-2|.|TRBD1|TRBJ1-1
CATQPGGNTEAFF
TGTGCCACCCAACCAGGGGGCAACACTGAAGCTTTCTTT
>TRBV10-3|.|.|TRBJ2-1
CAISEKENEQFF
TGTGCCATCAGTGAGAAGGAGAATGAGCAGTTCTTC
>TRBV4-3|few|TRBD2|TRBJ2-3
CASSHTSGNADTQYF
TGCGCCAGCAGCCACACTAGCGGGAACGCAGATACGCAGTATTTT
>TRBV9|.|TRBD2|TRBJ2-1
CASSVMRASGIDEQFF
TGTGCCAGCAGCGTCATGAGGGCTAGCGGGATCGATGAGCAGTTCTTC
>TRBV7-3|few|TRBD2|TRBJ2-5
CASSFSPGEGETQYF
TGTGCCAGCAGCTTCTCCCCGGGGGAGGGGGAGACCCAGTACTTC
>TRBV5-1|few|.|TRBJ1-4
CASSLRIATNEKLFF
TGCGCCAGCAGCTTGCGGATTGCAACTAATGAAAAACTGTTTTTT
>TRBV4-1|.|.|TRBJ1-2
CASSPAGSGGYTF
TGCGCCAGCAGCCCGGCAGGATCGGGTGGCTACACCTTC
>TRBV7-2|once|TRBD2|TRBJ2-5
CASSHVWTSGKEETQYF
TGTGCCAGCAGCCACGTCTGGACTAGCGGTAAAGAAGAGACCCAGTACTTC
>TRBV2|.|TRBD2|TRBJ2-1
CASSWTSGGDNEQFF
TGTGCCAGCAGTTGGACTAGCGGGGGAGACAATGAGCAGTTCTTC
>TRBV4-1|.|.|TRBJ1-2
CASSQGLRGGGYTF
TGCGCCAGCAGCCAAGGTTTACGGGGAGGTGGCTACACCTTC
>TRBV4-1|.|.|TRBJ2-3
CASSQVRGTDTQYF
TGCGCCAGCAGCCAAGTCCGCGGAACAGATACGCAGTATTTT
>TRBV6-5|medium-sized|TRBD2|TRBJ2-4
CASSPSGGIQYF
TGTGCCAGCAGCCCCAGCGGGGGCATTCAGTACTTC
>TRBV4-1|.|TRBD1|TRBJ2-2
CASSQAPPGQGDTGELFF
TGCGCCAGCAGCCAAGCCCCTCCGGGACAGGGGGACACCGGGGAGCTGTTTTTT
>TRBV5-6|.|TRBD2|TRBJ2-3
CASRLNGLAGDTQYF
TGTGCCAGCAGGCTCAACGGGCTAGCGGGAGATACGCAGTATTTT
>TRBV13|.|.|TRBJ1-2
CASSLGAGTAVAGYTF
TGTGCCAGCAGCTTAGGAGCCGGGACGGCTGTGGCGGGCTACACCTTC
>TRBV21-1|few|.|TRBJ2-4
CASSIRAGKNIQYF
TGTGCCAGCAGCATCCGGGCAGGCAAAAACATTCAGTACTTC
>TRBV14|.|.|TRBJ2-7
CASSQDLGDTYEQYF
TGTGCCAGCAGCCAAGATCTTGGGGACACCTACGAGCAGTACTTC
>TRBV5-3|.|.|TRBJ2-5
CARSIRDTQWTQYF
TGTGCCAGAAGCATCCGGGACACCCAATGGACCCAGTACTTC
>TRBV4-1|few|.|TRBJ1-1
CASSPEKGMNTEAFF
TGCGCCAGCAGCCCCGAAAAAGGGATGAACACTGAAGCTTTCTTT
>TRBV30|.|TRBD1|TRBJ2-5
CAWREQGHETQYF
TGTGCCTGGAGGGAACAGGGGCACGAGACCCAGTACTTC
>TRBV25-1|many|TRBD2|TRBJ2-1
CASSDRLEAGGQNEQFF
TGTGCCAGCAGTGACCGACTTGAAGCGGGGGGCCAGAATGAGCAGTTCTTC